The 26 T cell receptor beta chains listed next were all sequenced from one sample in a study of shared clonotypes between healthy human individuals. The assay was immunoSEQ multiplex PCR, and TCRdb's table has in-frame clones only and misses some. The table shows about 1 million clones, with roughly 70% occurring only once. Sequencing was performed on memory CD4+ T cells sorted from blood. Subset of the sample: CD45RA-negative fraction. The receptors originated from a young man in good health.

A note on this clone: The same CDR3 can be traced to other DNA sequences in this sample. The genes are TRBV7-2 and TRBJ2-7; D gene ambiguous. The germline CDR1 and CDR2 sequences are SGHTA and FQGNSA. V lost 5 bases to trimming and J lost 3 bases, with 11 bases between them. The CDR3 extends over 13 amino acids. In DNA, the CDR3 is TGTGCCAGCAGCCCGGACGGATTCTACGAGCAGTACTTC. Translating gives CASSPDGFYEQYF.

This clone was observed a handful of times. The V call is TRBV28, the J call TRBJ1-1; TRBD1 might be the D (5 bases). The ends were cut back, 8 bases at V and 4 bases at J, with 17 bases in the middle. CDR1 and CDR2 (germline): MDHEN, SYDVKM. There are 14 residues in the CDR3. The CDR3 DNA reads as TGTGCCAGCGACCGGACACTGGGCGGCACTGAAGCTTTCTTT. Amino acids: CASDRTLGGTEAFF.

This rearrangement joins TRBV5-1 to TRBJ2-3; D is perhaps TRBD2 (5 bases). The CDR3 has 17 amino acids. V was pared by 2 bases and J by 1 base, with 17 bases between. Germline CDR1 and CDR2: SGHRS and YFSETQ. CDR3 DNA sequence: TGCGCCAGCAGCTTACTACCCCCCCGGGGAGGCACAGATACGCAGTATTTT. Protein: CASSLLPPRGGTDTQYF.

V and J are TRBV5-1 and TRBJ2-3, with TRBD1 identical over 10 bases. CDR1 is SGHRS and CDR2 is YFSETQ in the germline V gene. The CDR3 runs to 18 residues. V was pared by 5 bases and J by 0 bases, with 12 bases of the junction left unmatched. CDR3 in DNA: TGCGCCAGCAGTTCGATGACCGGGACAGGGGCCAGCACAGATACGCAGTATTTT. It translates to CASSSMTGTGASTDTQYF. The full variable domain, completed using reference TRBV5-1 and TRBJ2-3, is KAGVTQTPRYLIKTRGQQVTLSCSPISGHRSVSWYQQTPGQGLQFLFEYFSETQRNKGNFPGRFSGRQFSNSRSEMNVSTLELGDSALYLCASSSMTGTGASTDTQYFGPGTRLTVL.

The chain has TRBV29-1 and TRBJ2-2, with D perhaps matching TRBD1 (5 bases). This CDR3 has 14 residues. CDR1 is SQVTM and CDR2 is ANQGSEA in the germline V gene. Between the trimmed V and J ends, which lost 0 bases and 5 bases, there was a span of 10 bases. CDR3 bases: TGCAGCGTTGAAGATCGACAGAAAACCGGGGAGCTGTTTTTT. Translated, it gives CSVEDRQKTGELFF.

This clone has a handful of counts. CDR3 sequence reads: CASSEGRGPVSYEQYF. The CDR3 DNA follows: TGTGCCAGCAGTGAAGGGCGGGGCCCAGTCTCCTACGAGCAGTACTTC. The rearrangement joins TRBV2 to TRBJ2-7; a possible D gene is TRBD2 (6 bases). CDR1 SNHLY and CDR2 FYNNEI come from the germline V gene. The CDR3 runs to 16 residues. V was shortened by 1 base and J by 0 bases, with 13 bases between the two germline ends.

The rearrangement links TRBV28 to TRBJ2-1, with D perhaps being TRBD1 or TRBD2 (5 bases each). The germline V gene has CDR1 MDHEN and CDR2 SYDVKM. V shed 2 bases and J shed 5 bases, with 13 bases lying between them. This CDR3 is 15 amino acids long. This CDR3 is CASSLRGLTHNEQFF. DNA of the CDR3: TGTGCCAGCAGTTTACGGGGCTTAACACACAATGAGCAGTTCTTC.

V gene TRBV4-3 combines with J gene TRBJ2-2; D ambiguous. With 0 bases removed from V and 6 bases from J, the gap between germline ends came to 5 bases. Looked up from germline, CDR1 is LGHNA and CDR2 is YSLEER. There are 13 residues in the CDR3. CDR3 loop: CASSQDVPGELFF. The CDR3 region has the DNA TGCGCCAGCAGCCAAGACGTTCCCGGGGAGCTGTTTTTT.

This clone was detected only a few times. V is TRBV10-3 and J is TRBJ1-2; TRBD1 matches 8 bases. Per the germline V gene, CDR1 is ENHRY and CDR2 is SYGVKD. The CDR3 spans 15 residues. V lost 5 bases to trimming and J lost 0 bases; unmatched junction nucleotides: 5. The CDR3 bases are TGTGCCATCAGTCAAACAGGGGGACCTAACTATGGCTACACCTTC. Translation gives CAISQTGGPNYGYTF.

This chain links TRBV4-3 with TRBJ2-5; TRBD2 is a possible D gene (7 bases). Trimming took 1 base from V and 5 from J, leaving 17 bases between them. Germline-derived CDR1 and CDR2 are LGHNA and YSLEER. This CDR3 contains 16 residues. The CDR3 DNA sequence: TGCGCCAGCAGCCAAGGGGAGGGGGGAAGTTGGGAGACCCAGTACTTC. Translation: CASSQGEGGSWETQYF.

The gene calls are TRBV18 and TRBJ2-1, with 8 bases aligning to TRBD1. Looked up from germline, CDR1 is KGHSH and CDR2 is LQKENI. The CDR3 has 16 amino acids. V lost 3 bases, J lost 5 bases, and 9 bases stayed unmatched. CDR3 nucleotide sequence: TGTGCCAGCTCACCCCGAACAGGGGGGATGAACAATGAGCAGTTCTTC. Translated: CASSPRTGGMNNEQFF.

The genes are TRBV19 and TRBJ2-3; D gene ambiguous. Between the trimmed V and J ends, which lost 10 bases and 0 bases, there was a span of 11 bases. The germline V gene has CDR1 LNHDA and CDR2 SQIVND (reference sequence). This CDR3 has 13 amino acids. In nucleotides, the CDR3 is TGTGCCACTACGGAAACTAGCACAGATACGCAGTATTTT. Amino acid sequence: CATTETSTDTQYF.

This chain connects TRBV6-5 to TRBJ1-2, with D possibly TRBD1 on 6 matching bases. V dropped 6 bases and J dropped 5 bases, with 13 bases sitting between them. CDR3 length equals 13 residues. Germline V gene lookup returns CDR1 MNHEY and CDR2 SVGAGI. The CDR3 nucleotides read TGTGCCAGCAGGGGACAAGGTCAATATGGCTACACCTTC. This gives the protein CASRGQGQYGYTF.

The chain couples TRBV6-1 to TRBJ2-3; D might be TRBD2 (6 bases). The CDR3 is 18 residues long. V was cut by 2 bases and J by 3 bases, with 21 bases left in between. Germline CDR1 is MNHNS and CDR2 is SASEGT. CDR3 amino acids: CASSEQWRGAGKTDTQYF. In nucleotides, the CDR3 is TGTGCCAGCAGTGAACAGTGGCGCGGGGCAGGGAAAACAGATACGCAGTATTTT.

A few counts support this clone. This chain joins TRBV21-1 and TRBJ2-3; no check of the table's D call, TRBD2, against the DNA was made. TRBV21-1 is termed a pseudogene. The CDR3 runs 13 residues. The CDR3 loop reads CASSKEGRDTQYF. CDR3 DNA: TGTGCCAGCAGCAAGGAGGGGAGAGATACGCAGTATTTT.

The V gene is TRBV7-6, the J gene TRBJ2-5; 9 bases align to TRBD2. Germline-derived CDR1 and CDR2 are SGHVS and FNYEAQ. The CDR3 has 14 residues. The J segment lost 4 bases and the V segment lost 7 bases, leaving 7 bases of the junction unmatched. CDR3 nucleotide sequence: TGTGCCAGCAACCGGGCGGGGGGGCTAGAGACCCAGTACTTC. This sequence encodes CASNRAGGLETQYF.

This clone has only a few counts. The chain has TRBV19 and TRBJ1-3; the D is unclear. The CDR3 spans 14 residues. CDR1 and CDR2 (germline): LNHDA, SQIVND (reference sequence). V gave up 6 bases and J gave up 4 bases, with 13 bases separating them. The CDR3 DNA is TGTGCCAGTAGAACCCGGGGAGAAGGAAACACCATATATTTT. Translation gives CASRTRGEGNTIYF.

The J gene is TRBJ2-2, the V gene TRBV13; D tentatively fits TRBD1 or TRBD2 (5 bases each). The CDR3 totals 18 residues. Trimming pared 6 bases from V and 6 bases from J, leaving 26 bases between. The germline CDR1 and CDR2 sequences are PRHDT and FYEKMQ (reference sequence). The CDR3 DNA reads as TGTGCCAGCAGTTGGAGGCCCGAGGGGCGCGACTTTGCCGGGGAGCTGTTTTTT. It yields the protein CASSWRPEGRDFAGELFF.

V is TRBV13 and J is TRBJ1-1; D uncertain. The V and J ends lost 0 bases and 0 bases respectively, with 5 bases between them. Germline V gene sequence: CDR1 PRHDT, CDR2 FYEKMQ (reference sequence). This CDR3 contains 14 residues. The CDR3 spells CASSLGRVNTEAFF. CDR3 nucleotide sequence: TGTGCCAGCAGCTTAGGGAGGGTGAACACTGAAGCTTTCTTT.

As for this clone: Additional DNA sequences in this sample encode the identical CDR3. V and J are TRBV7-2 and TRBJ2-3, with TRBD2 identical over 8 bases. The CDR3 totals 14 residues. V shed 5 bases, J shed 6 bases, and the junction held 7 bases outside the gene matches. Germline loops: CDR1 SGHTA, CDR2 FQGNSA. The chain's CDR3 is CASSRGLVTDTQYF. The CDR3 DNA reads as TGTGCCAGCAGCCGGGGACTAGTAACCGATACGCAGTATTTT.

The chain is built from TRBV5-1 and TRBJ2-3, with TRBD2 matching over 9 bases. The germline V gene has CDR1 SGHRS and CDR2 YFSETQ. Germline trimming cut 0 bases from V and 7 bases from J; bases unmatched to any gene: 6. The CDR3 totals 15 residues. The CDR3 sequence: CASSLVSGSINTQYF. The CDR3 DNA follows: TGCGCCAGCAGCTTGGTTAGCGGGAGTATTAATACGCAGTATTTT. The full variable domain, rest sourced from reference TRBV5-1 and TRBJ2-3, is KAGVTQTPRYLIKTRGQQVTLSCSPISGHRSVSWYQQTPGQGLQFLFEYFSETQRNKGNFPGRFSGRQFSNSRSEMNVSTLELGDSALYLCASSLVSGSINTQYFGPGTRLTVL.

The chain combines TRBV19 with TRBJ1-5; possibly TRBD1 for D (6 bases). V was clipped by 1 base and J by 2 bases, with 15 bases between them. Germline V gives CDR1 LNHDA, CDR2 SQIVND (reference sequence). The CDR3 extends over 17 amino acids. The chain's CDR3 is CASSIVAGVLGNQPQHF. CDR3 in DNA: TGTGCCAGTAGTATAGTTGCAGGGGTCCTTGGCAATCAGCCCCAGCATTTT.

This clone was seen once. The CDR3 region has the DNA TGTGCCAGCAGCTATAGCGGGGGGGCTGGTGAGACCCAGTACTTC. It encodes CASSYSGGAGETQYF. This chain uses TRBV7-6 with TRBJ2-5; 11 nucleotides match TRBD2. The V gene end was trimmed by 4 bases and the J gene end by 5 bases; junction bases not matched to a gene: 6. Germline CDR1 reads SGHVS; CDR2 reads FNYEAQ. This CDR3 comprises 15 residues.

In regard to this clone: The same CDR3 is also encoded by other DNA sequences in this sample. The rearrangement uses TRBV10-1 and TRBJ2-2; D is perhaps TRBD1 or TRBD2 (5 bases each). V lost 3 bases, J lost 0 bases, and 8 bases lay in between. The CDR3 runs to 15 residues. Per the germline V gene, CDR1 is WNHNN and CDR2 is SYGVQD (reference sequence). The CDR3 bases are TGCGCCAGCAGTGAAGGGACCGCGAACACCGGGGAGCTGTTTTTT. This encodes CASSEGTANTGELFF.

The J gene is TRBJ1-1, the V gene TRBV18; D not certain. V was pared by 6 bases and J by 5 bases, with 16 bases between. The germline V gene has CDR1 KGHSH and CDR2 LQKENI. The CDR3 is made up of 14 amino acids. The CDR3 sequence: CASSLSGLGTEAFF. CDR3 sequence (DNA): TGTGCCAGCTCCCTCTCGGGTCTGGGGACTGAAGCTTTCTTT. Full variable domain (rest looked up from reference TRBV18 and TRBJ1-1): NAGVMQNPRHLVRRRGQEARLRCSPMKGHSHVYWYRQLPEEGLKFMVYLQKENIIDESGMPKERFSAEFPKEGPSILRIQQVVRGDSAAYFCASSLSGLGTEAFFGQGTRLTVV.

Turning to this clone: Since a much larger clone is just one base distant, this may be a read error. The rearrangement joins TRBV2 to TRBJ1-5; 7 bases match TRBD1. V lost 6 bases to trimming and J lost 2 bases; unmatched junction nucleotides: 1. Germline CDR1 SNHLY, CDR2 FYNNEI. This CDR3 spans 13 amino acids. CDR3 sequence reads: CASRGQGNQPQHF. CDR3 sequence (DNA): TGTGCCAGCAGAGGACAGGGCAATCAGCCCCAGCATTTT.